A single sample is the source of the 16 T cell receptor beta chains below, sequenced in a study of Graves' ophthalmopathy and Graves' hyperthyroidism (dated by TCRdb to 2016 to 2019). Sequenced on an Illumina HiSeq 2000. For repertoire sequencing, the TCR beta CDR3 regions were amplified from RNA transcripts. A first-round RT-PCR used HTBI primers with the Qiagen OneStep RT-PCR kit, followed by a second-round multiplex PCR, size selection and purification. The public reads were reanalyzed by TCRdb: fastp trimming at Q25, MiXCR alignment, in-frame beta chains only. Rows are combined by CDR3 protein, so each entry shows the most common genes and DNA. Recorded for this sample are under 350,000 distinct CDR3 sequences; under 20% of them occurred a single time. The ten largest clones represent roughly an eighth of the sample. The specimen sequenced was peripheral blood. The receptors shown here come from an adult man with Graves' ophthalmopathy.

For the CDR3, the DNA is TGTGCCTGCACTACCGGACTGAGAAATCAGCCCCAGCATTTT. Amino acids: CACTTGLRNQPQHF. The gene calls are TRBV6-1 and TRBJ1-5, with D hard to call. This CDR3 spans 14 amino acids. The germline CDR1 and CDR2 sequences are MNHNS and SASEGT. Trimming took off 11 bases at V and 4 bases at J, with 18 bases between the two ends.

This clonotype was seen many times. This chain uses TRBV20-1 with TRBJ2-6, with D tentatively TRBD1 (6 bases). Germline loops: CDR1 DFQATT, CDR2 SNEGSKA (reference sequence). This CDR3 spans 14 amino acids. V lost 6 bases, J lost 3 bases, and 12 bases lay in between. CDR3 DNA: TGCAGTGCGTCACAGGGTTTTGGGGCCAACGTCCTGACTTTC. Translated, it gives CSASQGFGANVLTF.

This clonotype has a count of ten or more. The rearrangement links TRBV6-1 to TRBJ2-7; D uncertain. The CDR3 covers 13 residues. The germline gives CDR1 MNHNS, CDR2 SASEGT. Trimming cost V 8 bases and J 3 bases, with 14 bases left between them. The CDR3 protein is CASRSTKNYEQYF. DNA for the CDR3: TGTGCCAGCCGATCCACGAAGAACTACGAGCAGTACTTC.

This rearrangement joins TRBV6-2 or TRBV6-3 to TRBJ1-5; 7 nucleotides agree with TRBD1. The junction had 11 bases not matched to a gene; V was cut back by 6 bases and J by 6 bases. This CDR3 region has 15 residues. CDR1 is MNHEY and CDR2 is SVGEGT in the germline V gene. CDR3 coding DNA: TGTGCCAGCAGCTCGGGACAGACTCCCGGTCAGCCCCAGCATTTT. Protein: CASSSGQTPGQPQHF.

At least ten counts were recorded for this clonotype. This chain links TRBV6-1 with TRBJ1-6; the D is unclear. V lost 8 bases to trimming and J lost 6 bases, with 14 bases between them. The CDR3 runs to 14 residues. Germline loops: CDR1 MNHNS, CDR2 SASEGT. The CDR3 bases are TGTGCCAGCGTGTCAGGAGCATTTAATTCACCCCTCCACTTT. Amino acid sequence: CASVSGAFNSPLHF.

This clonotype was counted at least ten times. This chain links TRBV12-3 or TRBV12-4 with TRBJ1-1, with D maybe TRBD1 (6 bases). Trimming took 2 bases from V and 4 from J, leaving 14 bases between them. The CDR3 loop spans 15 amino acids. The DNA of the CDR3 is TGTGCCAGCAGTTTAAAGCTAGGGGGGACCACTGAAGCTTTCTTT. Amino acids: CASSLKLGGTTEAFF.

This clonotype was found many times. V and J are TRBV7-2 and TRBJ2-2; D unresolved. Per germline, CDR1 SGHTA and CDR2 FQGNSA. The CDR3 totals 12 residues. The V end lost 5 bases, the J end lost 8 bases, and 9 bases lay between the germline ends. CDR3 nucleotides: TGTGCCAGCAGCCCCCTGGGTGGGGAGCTGTTTTTT. The encoded protein is CASSPLGGELFF.

In its sample, this clonotype was seen many times. The V gene is TRBV19, the J gene TRBJ1-2, with 7 bases matching TRBD1. The CDR3 is 15 residues long. V was clipped by 5 bases and J by 4 bases; unmatched bases: 10. Per germline, CDR1 LNHDA and CDR2 SQIVND (reference sequence). The CDR3 here is CASSPTGLGGYGYTF. DNA of the CDR3: TGTGCCAGTAGTCCGACAGGGCTAGGTGGCTATGGCTACACCTTC.

This chain joins TRBV29-1 and TRBJ2-5; TRBD1 agrees at 7 bases. This CDR3 spans 15 amino acids. Germline V lookup: CDR1 SQVTM, CDR2 ANQGSEA. Unmatched junction bases numbered 16, after V lost 7 bases and J lost 5 bases. CDR3 DNA: TGCAGCGGCCGACAGGGATCAAGTAATGCGGAGACCCAGTACTTC. This codes for CSGRQGSSNAETQYF.

This clonotype was observed at least ten times. The V call is TRBV19, the J call TRBJ1-5; 9 bases line up with TRBD1. Germline CDR1 and CDR2: LNHDA and SQIVND (reference sequence). The CDR3 contains 15 residues. The V gene end was trimmed by 4 bases and the J gene end by 1 base; junction bases not matched to a gene: 2. For the CDR3, the DNA is TGTGCCAGTAGTAGGACAGGGGCCAGCAATCAGCCCCAGCATTTT. Protein product: CASSRTGASNQPQHF. The complete variable domain, with remaining parts taken from reference TRBV19 and TRBJ1-5, reads DGGITQSPKYLFRKEGQNVTLSCEQNLNHDAMYWYRQDPGQGLRLIYYSQIVNDFQKGDIAEGYSVSREKKESFPLTVTSAQKNPTAFYLCASSRTGASNQPQHFGDGTRLSIL.

The sample holds many counts of this clonotype. This rearrangement joins TRBV29-1 to TRBJ2-7; 7 nucleotides align to TRBD1. Trimming removed 0 bases from V and 3 bases from J; junction bases left unmatched: 11. Germline assignment: CDR1 SQVTM and CDR2 ANQGSEA. The CDR3 has 16 residues. The CDR3 region is CSVEESGQGVDYEQYF. In nucleotides, the CDR3 is TGCAGCGTTGAAGAATCCGGGCAGGGGGTTGACTACGAGCAGTACTTC.

The table lists this clonotype with many counts. This chain uses TRBV7-3 with TRBJ1-3; the D is unclear. The CDR3 is 15 amino acids. Germline-derived CDR1 and CDR2 are SGHTA and FQGTGA. Trimming shortened V by 0 bases and J by 0 bases, and 6 bases separated the two germline ends. The CDR3 spells CASSLTADSGNTIYF. The CDR3, as DNA: TGTGCCAGCAGCTTAACGGCAGACTCTGGAAACACCATATATTTT. The variable domain in full, completed from reference TRBV7-3 and TRBJ1-3, reads GAGVSQTPSNKVTEKGKYVELRCDPISGHTALYWYRQSLGQGPEFLIYFQGTGAADDSGLPNDRFFAVRPEGSVSTLKIQRTERGDSAVYLCASSLTADSGNTIYFGEGSWLTVV.

This clonotype has ten or more counts. The chain links TRBV2 to TRBJ1-3, with unresolved D. The V and J ends lost 3 bases and 1 base respectively, with 7 bases between them. The length of the CDR3 is 14 residues. Germline V CDR1 and CDR2: SNHLY, FYNNEI. The CDR3 bases are TGTGCCAGCAGTGATTCTGTTTCTGGAAACACCATATATTTT. Amino acids: CASSDSVSGNTIYF.

The sample holds one count of this clonotype. One end of the junction varies from germline; a read error may be responsible. V and J are TRBV27 and TRBJ2-5; 7 nucleotides match TRBD1. Germline CDR1 reads MNHEY; CDR2 reads SMNVEV (reference sequence). The CDR3 covers 15 residues. The CDR3 coding sequence is TGTGCCAGCAGTGAGAGACGGGACAGCAAAGAGACACAGTACTTC. Amino acids: CASSERRDSKETQYF.

The V and J genes are TRBV6-1 and TRBJ1-5; D perhaps matches TRBD1 (6 bases). Germline CDR1 and CDR2: MNHNS and SASEGT. The CDR3 runs to 13 residues. V was cut by 7 bases and J by 7 bases, with 14 bases left in between. CDR3: CASIGGQGQPQHF. Here the CDR3 DNA reads TGTGCCAGCATAGGGGGGCAAGGACAGCCCCAGCATTTT.

This clonotype was seen ten or more times. CDR3 bases: TGTGCCAGCAGCTTAGCACTCTTGGACACTGAAGCTTTCTTT. Its translation: CASSLALLDTEAFF. The rearrangement links TRBV7-2 to TRBJ1-1; D unresolved. V lost 0 bases and J 3 bases, leaving 8 bases between the germline ends. Germline lookup yields CDR1 SGHTA and CDR2 FQGNSA. The CDR3 spans 14 residues.